These 20 T cell receptor beta chains were all obtained from the same sample, sequenced in a study of cytomegalovirus exposure and HLA in healthy donors. Primers: 60 Vbeta forward and 13 Jbeta reverse. TCRdb's copy holds only in-frame clones and misses some; the assay was immunoSEQ multiplex PCR. This table holds 90,000 or so clones, over 60% found once. Sequencing used PBMCs. Receptors were obtained from a boy aged 10-17 years in good health and CMV-seropositive.

This clone was detected only once. The chain couples TRBV6-1 to TRBJ2-7; 7 bases are shared with TRBD2. Germline V CDR1 and CDR2: MNHNS, SASEGT. CDR3 length: 14 residues. The V and J ends lost 3 bases and 4 bases, in that order; junction bases with no gene match: 6. CDR3 DNA: TGTGCCAGCAGTGAGGGGAGGGCGGTATACGAGCAGTACTTC. Translation gives CASSEGRAVYEQYF.

The chain combines TRBV27 with TRBJ2-2, with no clear D. V lost 7 bases to trimming and J lost 2 bases, with 17 bases between them. Germline values: CDR1 MNHEY, CDR2 SMNVEV (reference sequence). The CDR3 covers 16 residues. CDR3 protein: CASTKALITNTGELFF. In nucleotides, the CDR3 is TGTGCCAGCACTAAAGCGCTCATAACAAACACCGGGGAGCTGTTTTTT.

The V gene is TRBV19, the J gene TRBJ1-6, with D uncertain. CDR1 and CDR2 (germline): LNHDA, SQIVND (reference sequence). V was pared by 5 bases and J by 8 bases, with 13 bases between. This CDR3 has 14 residues. The DNA for the CDR3 is TGTGCCAGTAGTGCCCGACTTAGTGATTCACCCCTCCACTTT. This sequence encodes CASSARLSDSPLHF.

The V and J genes are TRBV7-2 and TRBJ1-1; possibly TRBD1 for D (5 bases). This CDR3 is 13 amino acids long. Trimming took off 5 bases at V and 5 bases at J, with 12 bases between the two ends. The germline gives CDR1 SGHTA, CDR2 FQGNSA. CDR3 nucleotide sequence: TGTGCCAGCAGCCCAGGGCGGGAAACTGAAGCTTTCTTT. Amino acid sequence: CASSPGRETEAFF. The full variable domain, its missing parts supplied by reference TRBV7-2 and TRBJ1-1, is GAGVSQSPSNKVTEKGKDVELRCDPISGHTALYWYRQSLGQGLEFLIYFQGNSAPDKSGLPSDRFSAERTGGSVSTLTIQRTQQEDSAVYLCASSPGRETEAFFGQGTRLTVV.

This clone was detected only a few times. The chain is built from TRBV5-4 and TRBJ2-5; D possibly corresponds to TRBD1 (7 bases). V was clipped by 4 bases and J by 3 bases, with 19 bases between them. The CDR3 loop spans 16 amino acids. Per germline, CDR1 SGHNT and CDR2 YYREEE (reference sequence). The CDR3 bases are TGTGCCAGCAGCATCTTGGCGGGCAGGGGGGAAGAGACCCAGTACTTC. Its translation: CASSILAGRGEETQYF.

The rearrangement joins TRBV20-1 to TRBJ2-7, with TRBD2 matching 8 bases. Looked up from germline, CDR1 is DFQATT and CDR2 is SNEGSKA (reference sequence). This CDR3 contains 11 residues. V was clipped by 6 bases and J by 4 bases; unmatched bases: 2. In DNA, the CDR3 is TGCAGTGCCCGCGGGGGGTACGAGCAGTACTTC. This encodes CSARGGYEQYF.

The chain carries TRBV11-1 and TRBJ1-1, with a weak D call TRBD1 (6 bases). CDR3 length equals 13 residues. The V and J ends lost 7 bases and 0 bases respectively, with 9 bases between them. Germline V lookup: CDR1 SGHAT, CDR2 FQDESV (reference sequence). This CDR3 reads CASTQGLNTEAFF. CDR3 bases: TGTGCCAGCACCCAGGGGTTGAACACTGAAGCTTTCTTT.

V and J are TRBV5-4 and TRBJ1-3; D remains unclear. The germline V and J ends were trimmed by 0 bases and 2 bases, with 9 bases remaining between them. CDR3 length: 15 amino acids. Germline V gives CDR1 SGHNT, CDR2 YYREEE (reference sequence). The DNA for the CDR3 is TGTGCCAGCAGCTTGGGGCCTAGAACTGGAAACACCATATATTTT. Translated: CASSLGPRTGNTIYF.

J is TRBJ2-7 and V is TRBV29-1; D gene ambiguous. The CDR3 spans 12 residues. V lost 3 bases and J lost 1, with 7 bases in between. Germline values: CDR1 SQVTM, CDR2 ANQGSEA. CDR3 amino acids: CSVEGRSYEQYF. CDR3 DNA: TGCAGCGTTGAGGGCAGGTCCTACGAGCAGTACTTC.

As regards this clone: It is likely a read error, because the conserved phenylalanine at the end of the CDR3 is missing. The limits of the CDR3 on the DNA are not certain, so only TCRdb's listed CDR3 is given. The chain combines TRBV10-1 with TRBJ1-1; the D segment call TRBD1 is taken from the table without a DNA check. The CDR3 numbers 11 amino acids, ends counted. Per the germline V gene, CDR1 is WNHNN and CDR2 is SYGVQD (reference sequence). This CDR3 is CASRTTPGIPL.

V is TRBV7-2 and J is TRBJ2-5; TRBD1 aligns across 7 bases. The CDR3 runs to 14 residues. Looked up from germline, CDR1 is SGHTA and CDR2 is FQGNSA. The V and J ends lost 5 bases and 0 bases, in that order; junction bases with no gene match: 3. The CDR3 DNA reads TGTGCCAGCAGCATGGACAGGTACCAAGAGACCCAGTACTTC. Its translation: CASSMDRYQETQYF.

The chain uses TRBV7-9 and TRBJ2-1; 7 bases fit TRBD2. The CDR3 spans 15 residues. The J segment lost 7 bases and the V segment lost 2 bases, leaving 8 bases of the junction unmatched. The germline CDR1 and CDR2 sequences are SEHNR and FQNEAQ (reference sequence). CDR3 coding DNA: TGTGCCAGCAGCTTAAACCCAGCGGGGAAGAATGAGCAGTTCTTC. Amino acid sequence: CASSLNPAGKNEQFF.

The V gene is TRBV5-8, the J gene TRBJ2-2, with D possibly TRBD1 on 5 matching bases. Germline V lookup: CDR1 SGHTS, CDR2 YDEGEE. The CDR3 length is 13 residues. V was trimmed by 2 bases and J by 7 bases, leaving 9 bases between them. The CDR3 loop is CASSLSGIGELFF. For the CDR3, the DNA is TGTGCCAGCAGCTTATCAGGGATCGGGGAGCTGTTTTTT. The whole variable domain, filled in from reference TRBV5-8 and TRBJ2-2, reads EAGVTQSPTHLIKTRGQQATLRCSPISGHTSVYWYQQALGLGLQFLLWYDEGEERNRGNFPPRFSGRQFPNYSSELNVNALELEDSALYLCASSLSGIGELFFGEGSRLTVL.

In this sample, this clone turned up once. This rearrangement joins TRBV5-1 to TRBJ1-2, with TRBD1 matching 11 bases. The CDR3 contains 14 residues. V lost 3 bases and J lost 4; bases outside the gene matches: 2. Germline CDR1 SGHRS, CDR2 YFSETQ. DNA of the CDR3: TGCGCCAGCAGCTGGGACAGGGGGGGCTATGGCTACACCTTC. As protein: CASSWDRGGYGYTF. The full variable domain, its missing parts supplied by reference TRBV5-1 and TRBJ1-2, is KAGVTQTPRYLIKTRGQQVTLSCSPISGHRSVSWYQQTPGQGLQFLFEYFSETQRNKGNFPGRFSGRQFSNSRSEMNVSTLELGDSALYLCASSWDRGGYGYTFGSGTRLTVV.

This clone was detected a few times. The chain combines TRBV7-8 with TRBJ2-6; D unresolved. This CDR3 region has 18 residues. V was pared by 7 bases and J by 0 bases, with 19 bases between. Germline V lookup: CDR1 SGHVS, CDR2 FQNEAQ. This CDR3 reads CASIRVGQKSSGANVLTF. The CDR3 DNA sequence: TGTGCCAGCATCAGAGTTGGGCAGAAGAGCTCTGGGGCCAACGTCCTGACTTTC.

CDR3 protein: CALTTGVGQPQHF. The CDR3 DNA reads TGTGCCTTAACGACAGGAGTCGGTCAGCCCCAGCATTTT. The V call is TRBV30, the J call TRBJ1-5; tentative D call: TRBD1 (6 bases). The CDR3 has 13 residues. The germline CDR1 and CDR2 sequences are GTSNPN and SVGIG (reference sequence). Trimming left V 7 bases short and J 6 bases short, with 16 bases between.

The chain uses TRBV4-3 and TRBJ1-2, with 7 positions matching TRBD1. Per the germline V gene, CDR1 is LGHNA and CDR2 is YSLEER. The CDR3 has 14 amino acids. The trim removed 0 bases at V and 3 bases at J, leaving 1 base unmatched. This CDR3 is CASSQDDRDYGYTF. CDR3 nucleotide sequence: TGCGCCAGCAGCCAAGATGACAGGGACTATGGCTACACCTTC.

The chain carries TRBV5-1 and TRBJ2-3, with 10 bases aligning to TRBD2. Germline V CDR1 and CDR2: SGHRS, YFSETQ. The CDR3 runs to 15 residues. V shed 4 bases and J 4 bases; nucleotides not matched to a gene: 6. The CDR3 nucleotides read TGCGCCAGCAGCCAACCGGGACTAGCGCCAGATACGCAGTATTTT. This codes for CASSQPGLAPDTQYF.

The chain recombines TRBV29-1 with TRBJ1-1; D might be TRBD1 (6 bases). The germline CDR1 and CDR2 sequences are SQVTM and ANQGSEA. V gave up 4 bases and J gave up 4 bases, with 13 bases separating them. This CDR3 has 13 residues. The CDR3 sequence is CSVAQGPGTEAFF. CDR3 sequence (DNA): TGCAGCGTTGCGCAGGGGCCCGGCACTGAAGCTTTCTTT.

The rearrangement joins TRBV5-6 to TRBJ1-5; the D is unclear. CDR3 length equals 12 residues. Per the germline V gene, CDR1 is SGHDT and CDR2 is YYEEEE. V shed 0 bases and J shed 6 bases, with 4 bases lying between them. The DNA for the CDR3 is TGTGCCAGCAGCTTGGATAGTCAGCCCCAGCATTTT. Translated: CASSLDSQPQHF.